Shown below are 22 T cell receptor beta chains from a single sample sequenced in a study of identical twins' blood T cells. TCRdb fed the 5' RACE reads into MiXCR, producing one record per CDR3 protein. Of some 1,300 distinct CDR3 sequences in the sample, 75% to 90% were seen once. Sequenced input: PBMCs. The receptors originated from a woman aged 18-49 years in good health.

J is TRBJ2-7 and V is TRBV9; possibly TRBD2 for D (5 bases). V was cut by 0 bases and J by 0 bases, with 16 bases left in between. This CDR3 contains 17 residues. Germline lookup yields CDR1 SGDLS and CDR2 YYNGEE. CDR3 region: CASSVGLESGYSYEQYF. CDR3 in DNA: TGTGCCAGCAGCGTAGGTTTGGAGTCGGGGTACTCCTACGAGCAGTACTTC.

This sequence joins TRBV6-2 or TRBV6-3 and TRBJ1-1; D unclear. The V gene lost 2 bases and the J gene lost 0 bases, with 10 bases spanning the gap. This CDR3 is 15 amino acids long. In germline, CDR1 is MNHEY, CDR2 SVGEGT. CDR3 DNA: TGTGCCAGCAGTTACCATACAGTGTTGAACACTGAAGCTTTCTTT. It yields the protein CASSYHTVLNTEAFF.

The chain combines TRBV6-5 with TRBJ1-3; D is possibly TRBD1 (5 bases). The germline V and J ends were trimmed by 0 bases and 0 bases, with 9 bases remaining between them. This CDR3 comprises 16 residues. Germline values: CDR1 MNHEY, CDR2 SVGAGI. CDR3 loop: CASSYSEGLSGNTIYF. The CDR3 bases are TGTGCCAGCAGTTACTCAGAGGGACTCTCTGGAAACACCATATATTTT.

The rearrangement uses TRBV24-1 and TRBJ2-2; 12 nucleotides match TRBD1. Germline trimming cut 4 bases from V and 3 bases from J; bases unmatched to any gene: 8. Germline CDR1 KGHDR, CDR2 SFDVKD. The CDR3 runs to 18 residues. CDR3 sequence: CATSDGTGGDLDTGELFF. The CDR3 DNA is TGTGCCACCAGTGACGGGACAGGGGGCGATTTAGACACCGGGGAGCTGTTTTTT.

The chain carries TRBV20-1 and TRBJ2-7; D not resolved. Trimming shortened V by 2 bases and J by 3 bases, and 8 bases separated the two germline ends. In germline, CDR1 is DFQATT, CDR2 SNEGSKA (reference sequence). This CDR3 comprises 12 residues. The CDR3 protein is CSARFRIYEQYF. In DNA, the CDR3 is TGCAGTGCTAGATTCAGGATCTACGAGCAGTACTTC.

This clonotype has only one observation. The chain has TRBV20-1 and TRBJ2-2; D is perhaps TRBD1 (6 bases). Per the germline V gene, CDR1 is DFQATT and CDR2 is SNEGSKA (reference sequence). V lost 0 bases, J lost 0 bases, and 14 bases lay in between. The CDR3 length is 17 residues. CDR3 sequence reads: CSARESKGHSNTGELFF. The CDR3 nucleotides are TGCAGTGCTAGAGAGAGCAAGGGACACTCGAACACCGGGGAGCTGTTTTTT.

The V call is TRBV7-6, the J call TRBJ2-7; possibly TRBD1 for D (5 bases). The V gene lost 0 bases and the J gene lost 6 bases, with 9 bases spanning the gap. Looked up from germline, CDR1 is SGHVS and CDR2 is FNYEAQ. CDR3 length: 13 residues. CDR3 coding DNA: TGTGCCAGCAGCTTAGCCCAGGGTAGCGAGCAGTACTTC. Translation gives CASSLAQGSEQYF.

The chain employs TRBV6-1 and TRBJ1-3; 8 positions agree with TRBD1. This CDR3 region has 13 residues. J gave up 6 bases and V 4 bases, and 2 bases lay outside the gene matches. Looked up from germline, CDR1 is MNHNS and CDR2 is SASEGT. CDR3: CASSGTGQNTIYF. The CDR3 DNA is TGTGCCAGCAGTGGGACAGGGCAAAACACCATATATTTT.

The rearrangement uses TRBV29-1 and TRBJ1-1, with unresolved D. Trimming pared 3 bases from V and 3 bases from J, leaving 11 bases between. The CDR3 is made up of 13 amino acids. Per the germline V gene, CDR1 is SQVTM and CDR2 is ANQGSEA. Here the CDR3 reads CSVESPQDTEAFF. CDR3 coding DNA: TGCAGCGTTGAGTCACCTCAGGACACTGAAGCTTTCTTT.

CDR3 nucleotides: TGTGCCAGCAGGGCCCCCAATCAGCCCCAGCATTTT. This translates into CASRAPNQPQHF. The V and J genes are TRBV6-1 and TRBJ1-5, with D uncertain. Trimming took 6 bases from V and 3 from J, leaving 6 bases between them. CDR3 length equals 12 residues. CDR1 is MNHNS, CDR2 SASEGT, per germline.

The gene calls are TRBV9 and TRBJ1-1, with 7 bases matching TRBD1. J lost 1 base, V lost 2 bases, and 5 bases had no gene match. The CDR3 sequence is 15 residues long. Germline V lookup: CDR1 SGDLS, CDR2 YYNGEE. The CDR3 reads CASSVTAGGNTEAFF. The CDR3 DNA reads as TGTGCCAGCAGCGTTACAGCAGGGGGGAACACTGAAGCTTTCTTT.

The V call is TRBV6-2 or TRBV6-3, the J call TRBJ2-1; D tentatively fits TRBD1 or TRBD2 (5 bases each). CDR3 length equals 14 residues. Germline CDR1 and CDR2: MNHEY and SVGEGT. The V and J ends lost 0 bases and 6 bases respectively, with 9 bases between them. Here the CDR3 DNA reads TGTGCCAGCAGTTACTCTACTAGGGGCAATGAGCAGTTCTTC. Translating it yields CASSYSTRGNEQFF.

The gene calls are TRBV3-1 and TRBJ2-3; the match to TRBD2 covers 7 bases. CDR3 length: 17 residues. In germline, CDR1 is LGHDT, CDR2 YNNKEL (reference sequence). V lost 3 bases and J lost 3; bases outside the gene matches: 12. DNA of the CDR3: TGTGCCAGCAGCCAGGGGGTGACTAGCTGGGGTACAGATACGCAGTATTTT. Translating it yields CASSQGVTSWGTDTQYF.

The chain recombines TRBV6-5 with TRBJ1-6, with 8 nucleotides matching TRBD1. The J segment lost 8 bases and the V segment lost 0 bases, leaving 9 bases of the junction unmatched. Germline V gene sequence: CDR1 MNHEY, CDR2 SVGAGI. This CDR3 has 17 residues. The CDR3 DNA reads TGTGCCAGCAGTTACTCTCTTAGGACAGGGAATGATTCACCCCTCCACTTT. It specifies CASSYSLRTGNDSPLHF.

V usage is TRBV30 and J usage is TRBJ1-1, with a weak D call TRBD1 (5 bases). Germline values: CDR1 GTSNPN, CDR2 SVGIG (reference sequence). V was clipped by 4 bases and J by 4 bases, with 13 bases between them. This CDR3 has 13 amino acids. The CDR3 here is CAWIPRGRTEAFF. The CDR3 DNA reads TGTGCCTGGATCCCGCGGGGCCGCACTGAAGCTTTCTTT. Drawing the rest from reference TRBV30 and TRBJ1-1, the complete variable domain is SQTIHQWPATLVQPVGSPLSLECTVEGTSNPNLYWYRQAAGRGLQLLFYSVGIGQISSEVPQNLSASRPQDRQFILSSKKLLLSDSGFYLCAWIPRGRTEAFFGQGTRLTVV.

This clonotype was counted only a few times. The chain uses TRBV6-2 or TRBV6-3 and TRBJ1-4; weak D call: TRBD1 (6 bases). CDR1 and CDR2 (germline): MNHEY, SVGEGT. V lost 0 bases to trimming and J lost 7 bases, with 9 bases between them. The CDR3 totals 14 residues. The chain's CDR3 is CASSYSYRAEKLFF. As DNA, the CDR3 is TGTGCCAGCAGTTACTCTTACAGGGCTGAAAAACTGTTTTTT.

This chain uses TRBV10-3 with TRBJ1-1, with TRBD1 matching 12 bases. The CDR3 runs to 13 residues. With 6 bases clipped from V and 6 bases from J, the junction kept 2 bases outside the gene matches. The germline V gene has CDR1 ENHRY and CDR2 SYGVKD. DNA for the CDR3: TGTGCCATCAGCCGGGACAGGGGGCCTGAAGCTTTCTTT. It translates to CAISRDRGPEAFF.

The chain recombines TRBV5-1 with TRBJ1-1; D remains unclear. The CDR3 spans 13 residues. Trimming removed 4 bases from V and 0 bases from J, with 7 bases in between. Germline assignment: CDR1 SGHRS and CDR2 YFSETQ. The CDR3 loop reads CASSIAMNTEAFF. The CDR3 nucleotides are TGCGCCAGCAGCATCGCGATGAACACTGAAGCTTTCTTT.

This clonotype was picked up one time. The limits of the CDR3 on the DNA are not certain, so only TCRdb's listed CDR3 is given. This chain joins TRBV10-1 and TRBJ2-2; the table calls TRBD2, which could not be checked here. Germline CDR1 and CDR2: WNHNN and SYGVQD (reference sequence). With termini counted, the CDR3 has 16 amino acids. CDR3 loop: CASNSRGGRPPGSCFF.

V usage is TRBV10-3 and J usage is TRBJ1-3; D gene unclear. The V and J ends lost 0 bases and 0 bases respectively, with 6 bases between them. Germline-derived CDR1 and CDR2 are ENHRY and SYGVKD. The CDR3 consists of 15 residues. The CDR3 DNA is TGTGCCATCAGTGAGTCGTTCAGCTCTGGAAACACCATATATTTT. Amino acid sequence: CAISESFSSGNTIYF.

The chain has TRBV5-6 and TRBJ1-2; D possibly corresponds to TRBD1 (5 bases). Per germline, CDR1 SGHDT and CDR2 YYEEEE. The CDR3 has 16 residues. The ends were cut back, 1 base at V and 4 bases at J, with 17 bases in the middle. The CDR3 spells CASSLMTAVFSYGYTF. For the CDR3, the DNA is TGTGCCAGCAGCTTGATGACAGCAGTCTTCAGCTATGGCTACACCTTC.

The chain uses TRBV7-6 and TRBJ1-1; D remains unclear. V was pared by 5 bases and J by 7 bases, with 14 bases between. The CDR3 extends over 13 amino acids. Germline V CDR1 and CDR2: SGHVS, FNYEAQ. The CDR3 protein is CASSPLAGLEAFF. CDR3 coding DNA: TGTGCCAGCAGCCCCCTGGCTGGACTTGAAGCTTTCTTT.